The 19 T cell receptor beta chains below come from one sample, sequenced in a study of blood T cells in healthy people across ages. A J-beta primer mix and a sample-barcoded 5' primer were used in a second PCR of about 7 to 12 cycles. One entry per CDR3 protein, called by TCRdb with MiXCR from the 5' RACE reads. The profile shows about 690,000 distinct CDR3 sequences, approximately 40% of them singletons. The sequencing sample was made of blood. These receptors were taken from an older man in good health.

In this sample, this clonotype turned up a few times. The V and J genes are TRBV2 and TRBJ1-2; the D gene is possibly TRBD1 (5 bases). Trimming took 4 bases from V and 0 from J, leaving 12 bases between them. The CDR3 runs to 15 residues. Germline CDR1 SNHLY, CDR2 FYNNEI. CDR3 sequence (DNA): TGTGCCAGCAGTGCAACAGGTGCCCCTAACTATGGCTACACCTTC. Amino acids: CASSATGAPNYGYTF.

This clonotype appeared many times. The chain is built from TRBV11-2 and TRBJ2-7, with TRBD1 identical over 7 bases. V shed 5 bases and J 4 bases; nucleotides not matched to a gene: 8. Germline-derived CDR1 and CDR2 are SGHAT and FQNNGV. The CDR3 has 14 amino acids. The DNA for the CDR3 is TGTGCCAGCAGCGCCTCCGGGACAGATTACGAGCAGTACTTC. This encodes CASSASGTDYEQYF.

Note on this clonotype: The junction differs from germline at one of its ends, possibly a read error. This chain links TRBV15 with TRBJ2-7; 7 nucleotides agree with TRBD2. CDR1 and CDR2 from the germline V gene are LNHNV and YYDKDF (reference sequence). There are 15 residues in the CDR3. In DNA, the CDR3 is TGTGCCACCAACAGATCCGGGGGGTACTCCTACGAGCAGTACTTC. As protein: CATNRSGGYSYEQYF.

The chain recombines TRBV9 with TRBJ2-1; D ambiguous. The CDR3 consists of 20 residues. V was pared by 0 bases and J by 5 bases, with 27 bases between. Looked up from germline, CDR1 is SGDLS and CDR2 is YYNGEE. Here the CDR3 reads CASSVAWAPSPGVFNNEQFF. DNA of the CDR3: TGTGCCAGCAGCGTAGCTTGGGCCCCATCTCCCGGAGTATTTAACAATGAGCAGTTCTTC.

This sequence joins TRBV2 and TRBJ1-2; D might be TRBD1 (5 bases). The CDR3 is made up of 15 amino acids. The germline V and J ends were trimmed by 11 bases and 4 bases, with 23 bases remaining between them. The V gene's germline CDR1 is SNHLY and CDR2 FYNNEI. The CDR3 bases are TGTGCCGGCACCACCCGGGGGGTCCAGACCTATGGCTACACCTTC. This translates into CAGTTRGVQTYGYTF. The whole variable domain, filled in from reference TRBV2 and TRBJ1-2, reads EPEVTQTPSHQVTQMGQEVILRCVPISNHLYFYWYRQILGQKVEFLVSFYNNEISEKSEIFDDQFSVERPDGSNFTLKIRSTKLEDSAMYFCAGTTRGVQTYGYTFGSGTRLTVV.

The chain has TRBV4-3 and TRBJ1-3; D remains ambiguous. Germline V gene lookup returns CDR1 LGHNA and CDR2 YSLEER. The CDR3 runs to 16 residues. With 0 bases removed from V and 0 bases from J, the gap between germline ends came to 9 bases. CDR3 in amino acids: CASSQDLRLSGNTIYF. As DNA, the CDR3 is TGCGCCAGCAGCCAAGATCTTCGCCTCTCTGGAAACACCATATATTTT.

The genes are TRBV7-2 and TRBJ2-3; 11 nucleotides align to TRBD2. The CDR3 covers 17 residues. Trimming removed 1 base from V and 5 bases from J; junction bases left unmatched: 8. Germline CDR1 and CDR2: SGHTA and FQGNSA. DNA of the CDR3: TGTGCCAGCAGCTTAGTTACAGGACTAGCGGGTGGAGATACGCAGTATTTT. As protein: CASSLVTGLAGGDTQYF.

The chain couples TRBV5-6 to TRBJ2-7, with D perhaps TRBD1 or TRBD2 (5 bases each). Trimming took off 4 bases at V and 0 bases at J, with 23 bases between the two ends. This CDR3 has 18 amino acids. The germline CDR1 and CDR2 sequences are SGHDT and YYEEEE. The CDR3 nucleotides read TGTGCCAGCAGCCGCCCGGCCTCCGAATTTGGGGGCTCCTACGAGCAGTACTTC. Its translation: CASSRPASEFGGSYEQYF.

CDR3 in amino acids: CSVGTGPRGNTQYF. CDR3 DNA: TGCAGCGTGGGAACAGGGCCTAGAGGGAATACGCAGTATTTT. The gene calls are TRBV29-1 and TRBJ2-3; weak D call: TRBD1 (6 bases). V dropped 6 bases and J dropped 7 bases, with 20 bases sitting between them. Germline CDR1 SQVTM, CDR2 ANQGSEA. CDR3 length: 14 amino acids.

The CDR3 loop is CASSETGLRAKNIQYF. The CDR3 DNA follows: TGTGCCAGCAGTGAGACAGGGTTGAGGGCCAAAAACATTCAGTACTTC. V and J are TRBV6-1 and TRBJ2-4, with 7 bases that match TRBD1. CDR3 length equals 16 residues. V lost 3 bases and J lost 1; bases outside the gene matches: 6. Germline CDR1 is MNHNS and CDR2 is SASEGT.

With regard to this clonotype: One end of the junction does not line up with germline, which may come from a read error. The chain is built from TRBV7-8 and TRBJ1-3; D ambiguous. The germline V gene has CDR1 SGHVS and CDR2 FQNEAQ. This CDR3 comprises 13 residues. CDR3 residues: CASSVASGNTIYF. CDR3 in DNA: TGTGCCAGCAGCGTAGCTTCTGGAAACACCATATATTTT. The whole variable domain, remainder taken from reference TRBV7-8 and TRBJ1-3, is GAGVSQSPRYKVAKRGQDVALRCDPISGHVSLFWYQQALGQGPEFLTYFQNEAQLDKSGLPSDRFFAERPEGSVSTLKIQRTQQEDSAVYLCASSVASGNTIYFGEGSWLTVV.

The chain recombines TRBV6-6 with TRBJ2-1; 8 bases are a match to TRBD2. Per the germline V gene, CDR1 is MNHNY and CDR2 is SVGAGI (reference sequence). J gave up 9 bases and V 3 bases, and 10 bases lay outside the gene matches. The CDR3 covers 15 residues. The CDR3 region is CASSYKVAGPPEQFF. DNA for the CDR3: TGTGCCAGCAGTTATAAGGTAGCGGGACCCCCTGAGCAGTTCTTC.

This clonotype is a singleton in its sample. The CDR3 DNA follows: TGCAGTGCTAGAGGGATAGCGGGAGGGAAGACCCAGTACTTC. It yields the protein CSARGIAGGKTQYF. This sequence joins TRBV20-1 and TRBJ2-5, with 11 bases lining up with TRBD2. The CDR3 covers 14 residues. V gave up 1 base and J gave up 6 bases; unmatched junction bases: 4. The V gene's germline CDR1 is DFQATT and CDR2 SNEGSKA (reference sequence).

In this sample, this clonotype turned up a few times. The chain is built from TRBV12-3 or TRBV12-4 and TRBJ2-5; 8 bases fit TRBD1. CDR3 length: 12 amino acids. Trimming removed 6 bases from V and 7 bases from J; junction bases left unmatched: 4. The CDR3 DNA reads TGTGCCAGCAGCCCTGGACAGGGGACCCAGTACTTC. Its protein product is CASSPGQGTQYF.

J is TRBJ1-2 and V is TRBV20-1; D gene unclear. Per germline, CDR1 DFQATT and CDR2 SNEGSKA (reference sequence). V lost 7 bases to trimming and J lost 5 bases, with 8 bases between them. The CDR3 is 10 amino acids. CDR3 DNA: TGCAGTGTTGGGGTATATGGCTACACCTTC. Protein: CSVGVYGYTF.

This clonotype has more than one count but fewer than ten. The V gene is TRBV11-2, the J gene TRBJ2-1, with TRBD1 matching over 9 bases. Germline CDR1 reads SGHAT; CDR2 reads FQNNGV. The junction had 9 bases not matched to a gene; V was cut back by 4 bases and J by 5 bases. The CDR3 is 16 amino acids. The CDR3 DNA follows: TGTGCCAGCAGCTACGAGGGACAGGGAATTAACAATGAGCAGTTCTTC. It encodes CASSYEGQGINNEQFF. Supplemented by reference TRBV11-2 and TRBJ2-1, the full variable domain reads EAGVAQSPRYKIIEKRQSVAFWCNPISGHATLYWYQQILGQGPKLLIQFQNNGVVDDSQLPKDRFSAERLKGVDSTLKIQPAKLEDSAVYLCASSYEGQGINNEQFFGPGTRLTVL.

CDR3 region: CASSQEDGLGEKLFF. As DNA, the CDR3 is TGCGCCAGCAGCCAAGAGGACGGATTGGGTGAAAAACTGTTTTTT. This chain connects TRBV4-3 to TRBJ1-4; unclear D gene. With 0 bases removed from V and 7 bases from J, the gap between germline ends came to 12 bases. The CDR3 sequence is 15 residues long. Germline V gene data show CDR1 as LGHNA and CDR2 as YSLEER.

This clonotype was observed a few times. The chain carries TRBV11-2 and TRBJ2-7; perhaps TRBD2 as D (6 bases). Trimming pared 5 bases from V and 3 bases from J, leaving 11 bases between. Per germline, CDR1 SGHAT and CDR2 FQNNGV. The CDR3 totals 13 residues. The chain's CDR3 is CASSPFGGYEQYF. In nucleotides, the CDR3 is TGTGCCAGCAGCCCTTTCGGGGGCTACGAGCAGTACTTC. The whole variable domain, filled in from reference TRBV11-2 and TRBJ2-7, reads EAGVAQSPRYKIIEKRQSVAFWCNPISGHATLYWYQQILGQGPKLLIQFQNNGVVDDSQLPKDRFSAERLKGVDSTLKIQPAKLEDSAVYLCASSPFGGYEQYFGPGTRLTVT.

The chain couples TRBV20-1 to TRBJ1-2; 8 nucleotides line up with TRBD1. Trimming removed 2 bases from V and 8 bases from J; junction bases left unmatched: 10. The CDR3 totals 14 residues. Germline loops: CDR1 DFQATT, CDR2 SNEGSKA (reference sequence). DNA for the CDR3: TGCAGTGCTAGAACGACAGGGGTGGGTGAAGGCTACACCTTC. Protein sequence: CSARTTGVGEGYTF.